A single sample is the source of the 16 T cell receptor beta chains below, sequenced in a study of tumor-infiltrating lymphocytes in primary liver carcinoma. Blood RNA came from unsorted whole blood; germline DNA was also extracted. Reverse transcription of roughly 480 ng total RNA with a constant-region primer produced TCR beta cDNA. Employing slightly modified ARM-PCR, three nested multiplex PCR rounds were run, and these gave rise to the TCR beta libraries. Two initial PCR rounds of ten to eleven cycles each paired TRBV1-TRBV30 forward primers with a C-beta reverse primer. TCRdb recomputed calls from the multiplex PCR reads with MiXCR, one row per CDR3 protein. The sample has 300,000 to 400,000 distinct CDR3 sequences; about 62% are singletons. The specimen was peripheral blood. These receptors were obtained from a man aged 40-55 years with primary liver carcinoma and hepatitis B virus infection.

V gene TRBV6-2 or TRBV6-3 combines with J gene TRBJ2-7; D perhaps matches TRBD1 (6 bases). This CDR3 is built from 13 residues. Germline assignment: CDR1 MNHEY and CDR2 SVGEGT. Trimming cost V 6 bases and J 6 bases, with 15 bases left between them. The DNA of the CDR3 is TGTGCCAGCAGGGAAGGGGGTGACTCCGAGCAGTACTTC. This encodes CASREGGDSEQYF.

The CDR3 DNA reads as TGCAGCGTGCTCACCCCGGGAACTAGCGGCGACAATGAGCAGTTCTTC. Protein sequence: CSVLTPGTSGDNEQFF. The chain carries TRBV29-1 and TRBJ2-1, with 8 positions matching TRBD2. Germline values: CDR1 SQVTM, CDR2 ANQGSEA. This CDR3 has 16 residues. V lost 6 bases and J lost 5; bases outside the gene matches: 15.

To note about this clonotype: This clone may be a read error of a much larger clone one base away. The rearrangement joins TRBV6-1 to TRBJ1-1; 7 positions agree with TRBD1. The germline gives CDR1 MNHNS, CDR2 SASEGT. The CDR3 has 16 amino acids. The CDR3 DNA sequence: TGTACCAGCAGTGAAGCGATAGGGGGCGGACGGAATGAAGCTTTCTTT. Translating it yields CTSSEAIGGGRNEAFF.

The chain has TRBV11-2 and TRBJ2-3, with 9 positions matching TRBD1. Germline V gene sequence: CDR1 SGHAT, CDR2 FQNNGV. Unmatched junction bases numbered 10, after V lost 9 bases and J lost 6 bases. The CDR3 has 14 amino acids. In DNA form, the CDR3 reads TGTGCCAGGACCCGACAGGGGGTAGCCGATACGCAGTATTTT. Protein product: CARTRQGVADTQYF.

The gene calls are TRBV28 and TRBJ1-2; D is possibly TRBD1 (6 bases). In germline, CDR1 is MDHEN, CDR2 SYDVKM. Trimming shortened V by 6 bases and J by 3 bases, and 11 bases separated the two germline ends. The CDR3 contains 13 residues. The DNA of the CDR3 is TGTGCCAGCAGGTGGACAGCTCACTATGGCTACACCTTC. It is translated as CASRWTAHYGYTF.

This clonotype was seen at least ten times. The chain links TRBV29-1 to TRBJ1-1; D gene ambiguous. V dropped 6 bases and J dropped 3 bases, with 17 bases sitting between them. The CDR3 covers 14 residues. Germline V gene data show CDR1 as SQVTM and CDR2 as ANQGSEA. The CDR3 loop is CSVAVTSLDTEAFF. The DNA of the CDR3 is TGCAGCGTGGCCGTGACTTCTCTGGACACTGAAGCTTTCTTT.

This clonotype was detected only once. A read error is possible here, since a much larger clone lies one base away. In DNA, the CDR3 is TGCGCCAGCAGCCGGACTAGCGCGAGTTCAGATACGCAGTATTTT. Translated: CASSRTSASSDTQYF. The chain links TRBV10-2 to TRBJ2-3; 9 bases agree with TRBD2. The V segment lost 6 bases and the J segment 4 bases; nucleotides outside the gene matches: 8. Germline V gene lookup returns CDR1 WSHSY and CDR2 SAAADI. The CDR3 has 15 residues.

About this clonotype: Relative to the germline gene, one junction end is altered; a read error may explain this. V is TRBV10-2 and J is TRBJ2-7; D call uncertain. Germline V gene lookup returns CDR1 WSHSY and CDR2 SAAADI. This CDR3 is 13 amino acids long. The CDR3 loop reads CASSRAISYEHYF. In nucleotides, the CDR3 is TGCGCCAGCAGCCGGGCTATATCCTACGAGCATTACTTC.

This chain connects TRBV6-4 to TRBJ2-2; 9 bases match TRBD1. Germline assignment: CDR1 MRHNA and CDR2 SNTAGT. The CDR3 consists of 14 residues. After removal of 5 bases from V and 7 bases from J, the junction contained 5 bases not matched to a gene. The CDR3 coding sequence is TGTGCCAGCAGTTCGGGACAGGGCGTCGGGGAGCTGTTTTTT. It specifies CASSSGQGVGELFF.

With regard to this clonotype: A much more abundant neighbour one base away suggests this may be a read error. The chain joins TRBV6-1 to TRBJ1-5; D ambiguous. Trimming pared 5 bases from V and 3 bases from J, leaving 8 bases between. Germline loops: CDR1 MNHNS, CDR2 SASEGT. The CDR3 is 13 residues long. As DNA, the CDR3 is TGTGCCAGCAGTCCTTATAACAATCAGCCCCAGCATTTT. The encoded protein is CASSPYNNQPQHF.

A remark on this clonotype: This is likely a read error, given that the CDR3 carries no conserved phenylalanine or tryptophan at its end. This chain links TRBV29-1 with TRBJ2-1, with D tentatively TRBD1 or TRBD2 (5 bases each). The germline gives CDR1 SQVTM, CDR2 ANQGSEA. V lost 6 bases, J lost 4 bases, and 16 bases lay in between. CDR3 length equals 14 residues. The CDR3, as DNA: TGCAGCGTCGCAAGGGACCAATCTTACAATGAGCAGTTCTTA. Protein sequence: CSVARDQSYNEQFL.

The V gene is TRBV5-1, the J gene TRBJ2-5; D uncertain. CDR1 is SGHRS and CDR2 is YFSETQ in the germline V gene. This CDR3 has 12 amino acids. Deletions cut 1 base from V and 5 bases from J, with 6 bases between. CDR3 in DNA: TGCGCCAGCAGCTTGACGCTCGAGACCCAGTACTTC. It encodes CASSLTLETQYF.

The gene calls are TRBV12-3 or TRBV12-4 and TRBJ1-2; tentatively, D is TRBD1 (6 bases). Trimming removed 9 bases at V and 4 bases at J, with 21 bases between. There are 15 residues in the CDR3. This CDR3 is CARSPRGLGAYGYTF. The CDR3 DNA is TGTGCCAGGAGTCCCCGGGGGTTGGGGGCCTATGGCTACACCTTC.

V usage is TRBV12-3 or TRBV12-4 and J usage is TRBJ1-6; no definite D call. The CDR3 covers 15 residues. The germline V and J ends were trimmed by 1 base and 11 bases, with 15 bases remaining between them. CDR3 in amino acids: CASSLGSKYYPPLHF. The DNA for the CDR3 is TGTGCCAGCAGTTTAGGATCCAAGTATTATCCACCCCTCCACTTT.

Of note for this clonotype: It may be a read error: a sequence one base away is much more abundant. The chain combines TRBV4-3 with TRBJ1-5; 8 bases align to TRBD1. This CDR3 is 15 amino acids long. Germline assignment: CDR1 LGHNA and CDR2 YSLEER. Written as DNA, the CDR3 is TGCGCCGGCAGCCCCTACGACAGGGGCGGGCAGCCCCAGCATTTT. Residues: CAGSPYDRGGQPQHF.

Points on this clonotype: Sequence at one end of the junction differs from germline and may be a read error. The chain employs TRBV29-1 and TRBJ1-6, with 8 bases fitting TRBD1. Germline assignment: CDR1 SQVTM and CDR2 ANQGSEA. The CDR3 consists of 13 residues. As DNA, the CDR3 is TGCAGCGTTGGGGACAGGACAAATTCACACCTCCACTTT. Translation: CSVGDRTNSHLHF. The full variable domain, rest sourced from reference TRBV29-1 and TRBJ1-6, is SAVISQKPSRDICQRGTSLTIQCQVDSQVTMMFWYRQQPGQSLTLIATANQGSEATYESGFVIDKFPISRPNLTFSTLTVSNMSPEDSSIYLCSVGDRTNSHLHFGNGTRLTVT.